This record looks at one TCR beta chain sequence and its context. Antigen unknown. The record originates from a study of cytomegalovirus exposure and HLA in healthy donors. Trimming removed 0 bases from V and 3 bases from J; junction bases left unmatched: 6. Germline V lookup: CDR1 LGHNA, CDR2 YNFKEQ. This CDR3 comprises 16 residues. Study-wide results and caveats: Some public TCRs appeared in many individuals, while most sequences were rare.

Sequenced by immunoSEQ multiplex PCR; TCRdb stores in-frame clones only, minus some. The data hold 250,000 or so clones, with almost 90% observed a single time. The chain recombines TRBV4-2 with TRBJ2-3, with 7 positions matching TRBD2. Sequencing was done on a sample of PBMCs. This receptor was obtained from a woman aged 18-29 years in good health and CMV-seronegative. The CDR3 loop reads CASSQDRDGGTDTQYF. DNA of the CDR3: TGTGCCAGCAGCCAAGATCGGGACGGGGGGACAGATACGCAGTATTTT.